The 21 T cell receptor beta chains presented below share a single source sample, sequenced in a study of cytomegalovirus exposure and HLA in healthy donors. Use of 60 Vbeta and 13 Jbeta primers characterized the PCR. TCRdb keeps only in-frame clones here, not all; method: immunoSEQ multiplex PCR. The top ten hold about a tenth of the sample, which has about 94,000 clones, approximately 77% seen once. The sequenced sample was PBMCs. These receptors were collected from a human donor in good health.

The chain is built from TRBV28 and TRBJ2-7; 7 bases are a match to TRBD1. Germline V lookup: CDR1 MDHEN, CDR2 SYDVKM. Germline trimming cut 6 bases from V and 1 base from J; bases unmatched to any gene: 9. The CDR3 runs to 15 residues. CDR3 sequence reads: CASSLTGAISYEQYF. Written as DNA, the CDR3 is TGTGCCAGCAGCCTCACAGGGGCGATTTCCTACGAGCAGTACTTC.

This clone was picked up a small number of times. This rearrangement joins TRBV7-2 to TRBJ2-5; 8 bases line up with TRBD1. The CDR3 length is 14 residues. Trimming took 5 bases from V and 5 from J; bases not matched to a gene: 7. Germline CDR1 is SGHTA and CDR2 is FQGNSA. CDR3 in DNA: TGTGCCAGCAGCCTAATCAGGGGGCGGGAGACCCAGTACTTC. As protein: CASSLIRGRETQYF.

This chain joins TRBV28 and TRBJ1-3, with unresolved D. Trimming stripped 3 bases from V and 4 bases from J, with 13 bases between. This CDR3 spans 15 amino acids. The germline V gene encodes CDR1 MDHEN and CDR2 SYDVKM. The DNA for the CDR3 is TGTGCCAGCAGTTTTGTCGGTATTTCGGGAAACACCATATATTTT. Its translation is CASSFVGISGNTIYF.

The V call is TRBV5-1, the J call TRBJ1-1, with a tentative D call TRBD1 (6 bases). This CDR3 contains 16 residues. Germline V gives CDR1 SGHRS, CDR2 YFSETQ. The V end lost 0 bases, the J end lost 0 bases, and 12 bases lay between the germline ends. CDR3 in DNA: TGCGCCAGCAGCTTGGGGGACATCCTTATGAACACTGAAGCTTTCTTT. Amino acids: CASSLGDILMNTEAFF.

The chain is built from TRBV19 and TRBJ1-6, with 9 bases aligning to TRBD1. Germline CDR1 reads LNHDA; CDR2 reads SQIVND (reference sequence). Trimming removed 3 bases from V and 10 bases from J; junction bases left unmatched: 10. The CDR3 runs 16 residues. CDR3 in DNA: TGTGCCAGTAGTATTCTCGGGACAGGGTCGTCCTCACCCCTCCACTTT. It translates to CASSILGTGSSSPLHF.

The chain is built from TRBV4-3 and TRBJ2-5, with D possibly matching TRBD1 (6 bases). Trimming stripped 0 bases from V and 9 bases from J, with 17 bases between. The CDR3 contains 15 residues. The germline gives CDR1 LGHNA, CDR2 YSLEER. The CDR3: CASSQDSTGTIPQYF. Here the CDR3 DNA reads TGCGCCAGCAGCCAAGATAGCACAGGGACAATACCCCAGTACTTC.

This chain joins TRBV5-6 and TRBJ2-7; 10 bases are a match to TRBD1. Germline V CDR1 and CDR2: SGHDT, YYEEEE. There are 13 residues in the CDR3. V lost 6 bases to trimming and J lost 4 bases; unmatched junction nucleotides: 4. CDR3 protein: CASTRDRGYEQYF. The DNA for the CDR3 is TGTGCCAGCACCCGGGACAGGGGTTACGAGCAGTACTTC.

This rearrangement joins TRBV7-9 to TRBJ2-2; no clear D gene. Germline V lookup: CDR1 SEHNR, CDR2 FQNEAQ (reference sequence). The length of the CDR3 is 17 residues. The V and J ends lost 5 bases and 1 base respectively, with 17 bases between them. CDR3 region: CASSRSDERVNTGELFF. In nucleotides, the CDR3 is TGTGCCAGCAGCCGATCAGACGAGCGCGTGAACACCGGGGAGCTGTTTTTT. The full variable domain, with the rest looked up from reference TRBV7-9 and TRBJ2-2, is DTGVSQNPRHKITKRGQNVTFRCDPISEHNRLYWYRQTLGQGPEFLTYFQNEAQLEKSRLLSDRFSAERPKGSFSTLEIQRTEQGDSAMYLCASSRSDERVNTGELFFGEGSRLTVL.

The table lists this clone with a few counts. The rearrangement links TRBV7-8 to TRBJ1-1, with D uncertain. This CDR3 has 12 amino acids. Germline V gene lookup returns CDR1 SGHVS and CDR2 FQNEAQ. V lost 6 bases, J lost 5 bases, and 10 bases lay in between. This CDR3 reads CASSFSGTEAFF. In DNA, the CDR3 is TGTGCCAGCAGTTTTTCGGGAACTGAAGCTTTCTTT.

The rearrangement links TRBV27 to TRBJ2-7, with 8 bases aligning to TRBD1. The CDR3 is 18 amino acids. Germline V CDR1 and CDR2: MNHEY, SMNVEV (reference sequence). V shed 0 bases, J shed 3 bases, and the junction held 13 bases outside the gene matches. The CDR3: CASSLSNNPGGFIYEQYF. CDR3 in DNA: TGTGCCAGCAGTTTATCGAACAACCCAGGGGGCTTTATCTACGAGCAGTACTTC.

In nucleotides, the CDR3 is TGTGCCAGCAAGTCCAGTCCTAGCACCGGGGAGCTGTTTTTT. Encoded protein: CASKSSPSTGELFF. V gene TRBV6-1 combines with J gene TRBJ2-2, with D hard to call. This CDR3 region has 14 residues. Trimming took off 7 bases at V and 4 bases at J, with 13 bases between the two ends. Germline V gene lookup returns CDR1 MNHNS and CDR2 SASEGT.

This chain joins TRBV7-2 and TRBJ2-5; D gene ambiguous. Germline V gene lookup returns CDR1 SGHTA and CDR2 FQGNSA. This CDR3 has 13 amino acids. Trimming removed 0 bases from V and 2 bases from J, with 4 bases in between. The CDR3 sequence: CASSLARQETQYF. The CDR3 DNA reads as TGTGCCAGCAGCTTAGCCAGACAAGAGACCCAGTACTTC.

Notes on this clone: A junction boundary mismatches the germline segment, possibly from a read error. Other DNA sequences of this sample code for an identical CDR3. The chain recombines TRBV7-2 with TRBJ2-5; D may be TRBD1 (6 bases). Germline V lookup: CDR1 SGHTA, CDR2 FQGNSA. The CDR3 spans 13 residues. CDR3 DNA sequence: TGTGCCAGCAGTTTAGGACAGCAAGAGACCCAGTACTTC. It is translated as CASSLGQQETQYF.

This clone was observed a single time. The genes are TRBV18 and TRBJ1-3; tentatively, D is TRBD1 (5 bases). The CDR3 length is 14 residues. CDR1 is KGHSH, CDR2 LQKENI, per germline. The germline V and J ends were trimmed by 6 bases and 9 bases, with 18 bases remaining between them. CDR3 sequence reads: CASSPADNIRTIYF. The CDR3 DNA follows: TGTGCCAGCTCCCCCGCGGACAACATTCGCACCATATATTTT.

V gene TRBV5-4 combines with J gene TRBJ2-5; D not certain. The closer fit of TRBJ2-7 to the DNA end suggests the J call may be wrong. Germline CDR1 and CDR2: SGHNT and YYREEE (reference sequence). The CDR3 consists of 11 residues. As DNA, the CDR3 is TGTGCCAGCAGCTCCTCCTACGAGCAGTACTTC. Amino acids: CASSSSYEQYF.

The V gene is TRBV7-8, the J gene TRBJ2-7; TRBD2 matches at 8 bases. The trim removed 1 base at V and 4 bases at J, leaving 6 bases unmatched. The CDR3 contains 15 residues. Looked up from germline, CDR1 is SGHVS and CDR2 is FQNEAQ. CDR3 sequence reads: CASSLERSSGYEQYF. The CDR3 DNA sequence: TGTGCCAGCAGCTTAGAACGATCTAGCGGGTACGAGCAGTACTTC.

The DNA of the CDR3 is TGTGCCAACTCTCTCAAGGGAGACACTGAAGCTTTCTTT. The encoded protein is CANSLKGDTEAFF. This rearrangement joins TRBV18 to TRBJ1-1; D not resolved. The CDR3 covers 13 residues. Trimming removed 10 bases from V and 3 bases from J, with 15 bases in between. CDR1 is KGHSH and CDR2 is LQKENI in the germline V gene. The entire variable domain, with the rest obtained from reference TRBV18 and TRBJ1-1, is as follows: NAGVMQNPRHLVRRRGQEARLRCSPMKGHSHVYWYRQLPEEGLKFMVYLQKENIIDESGMPKERFSAEFPKEGPSILRIQQVVRGDSAAYFCANSLKGDTEAFFGQGTRLTVV.

The CDR3 is CASRPQQGMNTEAFF. CDR3 coding DNA: TGTGCCAGCAGGCCCCAACAGGGGATGAACACTGAAGCTTTCTTT. This chain joins TRBV2 and TRBJ1-1, with 7 bases aligning to TRBD1. CDR3 length: 15 amino acids. The J segment lost 0 bases and the V segment lost 6 bases, leaving 7 bases of the junction unmatched. The germline gives CDR1 SNHLY, CDR2 FYNNEI.

The genes are TRBV9 and TRBJ2-3; D uncertain. CDR1 and CDR2 (germline): SGDLS, YYNGEE. This CDR3 comprises 15 residues. V lost 0 bases and J lost 0, with 8 bases in between. In DNA form, the CDR3 reads TGTGCCAGCAGCGTAGACGGGTGGAGCACAGATACGCAGTATTTT. Amino acid sequence: CASSVDGWSTDTQYF. Combining the CDR3 with reference TRBV9 and TRBJ2-3 gives the whole variable domain DSGVTQTPKHLITATGQRVTLRCSPRSGDLSVYWYQQSLDQGLQFLIQYYNGEERAKGNILERFSAQQFPDLHSELNLSSLELGDSALYFCASSVDGWSTDTQYFGPGTRLTVL.

The V call is TRBV7-9, the J call TRBJ2-5, with 13 bases that match TRBD2. This CDR3 has 16 residues. Germline assignment: CDR1 SEHNR and CDR2 FQNEAQ (reference sequence). V was clipped by 6 bases and J by 5 bases; unmatched bases: 9. The CDR3 bases are TGTGCCAGCAGGTTGGGACTAGCGGGAACCCCGGAGACCCAGTACTTC. Amino acids: CASRLGLAGTPETQYF.

This rearrangement joins TRBV30 to TRBJ1-2, with D uncertain. CDR1 GTSNPN and CDR2 SVGIG come from the germline V gene (reference sequence). The CDR3 has 15 amino acids. V gave up 1 base and J gave up 5 bases, with 17 bases separating them. This CDR3 reads CAWSAGHSRPYGYTF. CDR3 bases: TGTGCCTGGAGTGCTGGGCATTCAAGGCCTTATGGCTACACCTTC.